The 20 T cell receptor beta chains presented below share a single source sample, sequenced in a study of OX40 agonist ivuxolimab in advanced cancers. This table comes from immunoSEQ multiplex PCR, and its TCRdb copy is limited to in-frame clones, with some not included. Of 55,000 to 85,000 clones listed, more than 85% are singletons. The sample here was CD4+ or CD8+ T cells sorted from blood, taken in a trial of the OX40 agonist ivuxolimab. The receptor source for this set is an adult with an advanced solid tumor such as melanoma, head and neck, liver or kidney cancer.

The chain is built from TRBV28 and TRBJ1-6, with D perhaps TRBD1 (5 bases). The length of the CDR3 is 17 residues. Germline V gene lookup returns CDR1 MDHEN and CDR2 SYDVKM. Trimming pared 6 bases from V and 0 bases from J, leaving 15 bases between. CDR3 sequence (DNA): TGTGCCAGCAGCCCCGTTGCAGGGCACTCCTATAATTCACCCCTCCACTTT. Translation: CASSPVAGHSYNSPLHF.

On this clone: An end of the junction differs from the germline gene, which may be a read error. CDR3 sequence reads: CASSVDTEAFF. The CDR3, as DNA: TGTGCCAGCAGCGTAGACACTGAAGCTTTCTTT. The chain combines TRBV11-2 with TRBJ1-1; D is unresolved. The CDR3 spans 11 residues. Germline-derived CDR1 and CDR2 are SGHAT and FQNNGV.

This clone was detected only once. The chain is built from TRBV19 and TRBJ2-1; the D gene is possibly TRBD2 (6 bases). The CDR3 runs 15 residues. The V end was cut by 5 bases, the J end by 9 bases, with 20 bases between. Germline assignment: CDR1 LNHDA and CDR2 SQIVND (reference sequence). The CDR3 sequence: CASSDTGLMMVEQFF. The CDR3 coding sequence is TGTGCCAGTAGTGATACGGGACTGATGATGGTTGAGCAGTTCTTC.

This chain links TRBV4-1 with TRBJ2-7; possibly TRBD2 for D (6 bases). The CDR3 contains 16 residues. Per the germline V gene, CDR1 is MGHRA and CDR2 is YSYEKL. V shed 4 bases and J shed 4 bases, with 20 bases lying between them. DNA for the CDR3: TGCGCCAGCAGCCGGAGAGGGGACTCCGGCCCATACGAGCAGTACTTC. This sequence encodes CASSRRGDSGPYEQYF.

The genes are TRBV27 and TRBJ2-2; D is possibly TRBD2 (6 bases). The germline V gene has CDR1 MNHEY and CDR2 SMNVEV (reference sequence). V was clipped by 7 bases and J by 6 bases, with 21 bases between them. The CDR3 runs to 16 residues. The CDR3 spells CASNPSGGQDAGELFF. The CDR3 DNA is TGTGCCAGCAACCCCTCCGGGGGTCAGGACGCCGGGGAGCTGTTTTTT.

This chain links TRBV19 with TRBJ1-5, with 9 bases identical to TRBD1. The V gene's germline CDR1 is LNHDA and CDR2 SQIVND (reference sequence). Unmatched junction bases numbered 2, after V lost 4 bases and J lost 1 base. This CDR3 region has 15 residues. CDR3 protein: CASSKGTGSNQPQHF. CDR3 nucleotides: TGTGCCAGTAGTAAAGGGACAGGGAGCAATCAGCCCCAGCATTTT.

About this clone: Within the sample, other DNA sequences also encode this same CDR3. The chain links TRBV11-2 to TRBJ2-7; unclear D gene. Germline loops: CDR1 SGHAT, CDR2 FQNNGV. This CDR3 has 12 residues. V dropped 1 base and J dropped 6 bases, with 7 bases sitting between them. The CDR3 sequence is CASSLGGVEQYF. The DNA for the CDR3 is TGTGCCAGCAGCTTAGGCGGTGTCGAGCAGTACTTC. Full variable domain (outside the CDR3, taken from reference TRBV11-2 and TRBJ2-7): EAGVAQSPRYKIIEKRQSVAFWCNPISGHATLYWYQQILGQGPKLLIQFQNNGVVDDSQLPKDRFSAERLKGVDSTLKIQPAKLEDSAVYLCASSLGGVEQYFGPGTRLTVT.

V is TRBV7-9 and J is TRBJ1-5; the D gene is possibly TRBD1 (6 bases). Germline CDR1 is SEHNR and CDR2 is FQNEAQ (reference sequence). Trimming removed 2 bases from V and 3 bases from J, with 11 bases in between. The CDR3 is made up of 15 amino acids. CDR3 loop: CASSLIGGTNQPQHF. The CDR3 bases are TGTGCCAGCAGCTTAATAGGGGGGACCAATCAGCCCCAGCATTTT.

The CDR3 loop is CAISEVGSSDSPLHF. The CDR3 region has the DNA TGTGCCATCAGTGAGGTTGGCAGCTCCGATTCACCCCTCCACTTT. This chain links TRBV10-3 with TRBJ1-6, with D unresolved. CDR3 length: 15 amino acids. The ends were cut back, 2 bases at V and 8 bases at J, with 13 bases in the middle. Germline CDR1 ENHRY, CDR2 SYGVKD.

The chain employs TRBV2 and TRBJ2-7; no firm D call. Trimming left V 3 bases short and J 2 bases short, with 14 bases between. This CDR3 has 15 amino acids. From germline, CDR1 is SNHLY and CDR2 FYNNEI. CDR3 nucleotide sequence: TGTGCCAGCAGTGAGTGGGCAGCTAAGACCTACGAGCAGTACTTC. It is translated as CASSEWAAKTYEQYF.

The CDR3 nucleotides are TGTGCCAGCAGCTGGGGCACCGGGGAGCTGTTTTTT. The encoded protein is CASSWGTGELFF. This sequence joins TRBV7-9 and TRBJ2-2; D uncertain. From germline, CDR1 is SEHNR and CDR2 FQNEAQ (reference sequence). Trimming removed 4 bases at V and 4 bases at J, with 4 bases between. The CDR3 extends over 12 amino acids.

This rearrangement joins TRBV9 to TRBJ2-1, with 9 positions matching TRBD2. Germline V CDR1 and CDR2: SGDLS, YYNGEE. The CDR3 spans 16 residues. The J segment lost 4 bases and the V segment lost 3 bases, leaving 8 bases of the junction unmatched. The CDR3 DNA follows: TGTGCCAGCAGCGCTTCAGCGGGGGGCGCGTACAATGAGCAGTTCTTC. Encoded protein: CASSASAGGAYNEQFF.

The chain links TRBV7-9 to TRBJ1-2; D is uncertain. CDR1 is SEHNR, CDR2 FQNEAQ, per germline (reference sequence). V was cut by 5 bases and J by 6 bases, with 19 bases left in between. The CDR3 is 15 amino acids. CDR3 sequence reads: CASSPPTLSWHGYTF. The CDR3 region has the DNA TGTGCCAGCAGCCCACCCACCCTTTCTTGGCATGGCTACACCTTC.

J is TRBJ2-7 and V is TRBV11-2, with D unclear. Germline values: CDR1 SGHAT, CDR2 FQNNGV. The CDR3 runs 13 residues. Deletions cut 2 bases from V and 5 bases from J, with 10 bases between. CDR3 coding DNA: TGTGCCAGCAGCTTATCGGGCAGCCACGAGCAGTACTTC. It codes for CASSLSGSHEQYF.

The CDR3: CASSSPRGGGSSGANVLTF. DNA for the CDR3: TGTGCCAGCAGCTCCCCTCGCGGGGGGGGGTCCTCTGGGGCCAACGTCCTGACTTTC. This chain uses TRBV7-3 with TRBJ2-6; 9 bases fit TRBD2. The V segment lost 4 bases and the J segment 0 bases; nucleotides outside the gene matches: 10. Germline CDR1 SGHTA, CDR2 FQGTGA. CDR3 length: 19 residues. The whole variable domain, filled in from reference TRBV7-3 and TRBJ2-6, reads GAGVSQTPSNKVTEKGKYVELRCDPISGHTALYWYRQSLGQGPEFLIYFQGTGAADDSGLPNDRFFAVRPEGSVSTLKIQRTERGDSAVYLCASSSPRGGGSSGANVLTFGAGSRLTVL.

This sequence joins TRBV7-2 and TRBJ2-3; TRBD2 matches 11 bases. With V trimmed by 4 bases and J by 5 bases, 2 bases remained unmatched. This CDR3 is 14 amino acids long. The germline CDR1 and CDR2 sequences are SGHTA and FQGNSA. This CDR3 reads CASSYLAGGDTQYF. In DNA form, the CDR3 reads TGTGCCAGCAGCTACCTAGCGGGGGGAGATACGCAGTATTTT.

The chain couples TRBV5-1 to TRBJ1-1; 7 nucleotides agree with TRBD1. After removal of 2 bases from V and 3 bases from J, the junction contained 1 base not matched to a gene. The CDR3 sequence is 13 residues long. Germline V CDR1 and CDR2: SGHRS, YFSETQ. CDR3 in DNA: TGCGCCAGCAGCTTCACAGGGGACACTGAAGCTTTCTTT. Its translation: CASSFTGDTEAFF.

The chain employs TRBV11-2 and TRBJ2-7; D unresolved. CDR1 is SGHAT, CDR2 FQNNGV, per germline. The V end was cut by 5 bases, the J end by 0 bases, with 8 bases between. The CDR3 consists of 13 residues. The CDR3 DNA reads TGTGCCAGCAGCCCCAAGTCCTCCTACGAGCAGTACTTC. As protein: CASSPKSSYEQYF.

The gene calls are TRBV4-1 and TRBJ1-5, with D possibly TRBD1 on 5 matching bases. CDR1 is MGHRA and CDR2 is YSYEKL in the germline V gene. This CDR3 contains 16 residues. Trimming shortened V by 0 bases and J by 2 bases, and 11 bases separated the two germline ends. Written as DNA, the CDR3 is TGCGCCAGCAGCCAAGATTCGGGCAGGGGCAATCAGCCCCAGCATTTT. Translating it yields CASSQDSGRGNQPQHF.

The table lists this clone with a few counts. J is TRBJ1-1 and V is TRBV11-2; D uncertain. CDR3 length equals 11 residues. Germline values: CDR1 SGHAT, CDR2 FQNNGV. Trimming took off 2 bases at V and 8 bases at J, with 6 bases between the two ends. The CDR3 protein is CASSLTREAFF. CDR3 sequence (DNA): TGTGCCAGCAGCTTAACCAGGGAAGCTTTCTTT.